This T cell receptor beta chain emerged from a study of control samples from healthy donors and cancer patients. This clone appeared a single time. Germline V CDR1 and CDR2: MNHNS, SASEGT. The CDR3 is 19 residues long. V gave up 2 bases and J gave up 0 bases, with 22 bases separating them. TCRdb keeps only in-frame clones here, not all; method: immunoSEQ multiplex PCR. The sample lists roughly 52,000 clones, almost 96% occurring once. The clonotype comes from a woman in her twenties or thirties in good health. The specimen sequenced was blood. This chain uses TRBV6-1 with TRBJ1-1; possible D gene TRBD1, 5 bases. CDR3 in DNA: TGTGCCAGCAGTGAATACCCCCAGGGTTTAGGGGAAATGAACACTGAAGCTTTCTTT. Translated: CASSEYPQGLGEMNTEAFF.